This TCR beta chain was observed in a study of blood T cell repertoires in COVID-19. About the study: Collection of acute and convalescent COVID-19 samples took place in the United States, Italy and Spain. The analysed material was cDNA or gDNA that came from T cells, B-cell-depleted T cells, or PBMCs.

This CDR3 is 11 amino acids long. The germline V gene encodes CDR1 DFQATT and CDR2 SNEGSKA (reference sequence). The germline V and J ends were trimmed by 5 bases and 3 bases, with 7 bases remaining between them. Original analysis: Nucleated cell number was recorded as an estimate derived from reference gene primer amplification. Measured with immunoSEQ multiplex PCR; TCRdb has only the in-frame clones, and not every one. V and J calls and clone size are as listed in that table; D and trimming were resolved from the DNA. The repertoire holds more than 95,000 clones, with about 80% as singletons. The chain recombines TRBV20-1 with TRBJ1-2, with D perhaps TRBD1 (6 bases). The sequence was obtained from a man between 65 and 85 years old with acute or convalescent COVID-19. The sample consisted of peripheral blood. As DNA, the CDR3 is TGCAGTGCTCCAGGGGACTATGGCTACACCTTC. Protein: CSAPGDYGYTF.